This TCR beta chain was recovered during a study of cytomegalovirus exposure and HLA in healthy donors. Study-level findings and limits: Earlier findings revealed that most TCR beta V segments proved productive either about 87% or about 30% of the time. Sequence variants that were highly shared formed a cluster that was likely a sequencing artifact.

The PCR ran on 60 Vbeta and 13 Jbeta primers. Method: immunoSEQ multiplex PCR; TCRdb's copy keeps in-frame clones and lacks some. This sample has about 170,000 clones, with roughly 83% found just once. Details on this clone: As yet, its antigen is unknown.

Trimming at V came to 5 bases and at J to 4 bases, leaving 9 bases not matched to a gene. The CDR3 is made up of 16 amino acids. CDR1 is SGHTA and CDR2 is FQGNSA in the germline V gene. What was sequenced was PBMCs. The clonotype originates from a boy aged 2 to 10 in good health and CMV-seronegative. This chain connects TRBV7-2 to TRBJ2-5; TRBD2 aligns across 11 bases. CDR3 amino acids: CASSPGGLAGGETQYF. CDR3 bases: TGTGCCAGCAGCCCCGGGGGGCTAGCGGGAGGAGAGACCCAGTACTTC.